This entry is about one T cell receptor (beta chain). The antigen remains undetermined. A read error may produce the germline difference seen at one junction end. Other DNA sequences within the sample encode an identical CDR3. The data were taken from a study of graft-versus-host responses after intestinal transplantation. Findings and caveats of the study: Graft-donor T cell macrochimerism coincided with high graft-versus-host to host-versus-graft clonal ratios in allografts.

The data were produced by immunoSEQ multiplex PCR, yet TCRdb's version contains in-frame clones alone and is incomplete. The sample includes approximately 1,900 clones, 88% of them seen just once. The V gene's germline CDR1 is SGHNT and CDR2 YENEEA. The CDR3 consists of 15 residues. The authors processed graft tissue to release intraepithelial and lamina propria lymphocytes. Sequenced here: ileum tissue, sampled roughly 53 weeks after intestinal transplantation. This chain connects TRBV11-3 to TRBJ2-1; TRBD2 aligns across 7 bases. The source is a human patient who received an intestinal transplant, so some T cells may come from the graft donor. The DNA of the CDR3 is TGCGCCAGCAGCTTAATGGGAGGGGAATACAATGAGCAGTTCTTC. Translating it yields CASSLMGGEYNEQFF.